This T cell receptor beta chain was captured by sequencing in a study of blood T cell repertoires in COVID-19. Study background: The United States, Italy and Spain supplied acute and convalescent COVID-19 samples.

In the authors' methods: Scientists estimated how many nucleated cells there were by amplifying reference gene primers. Assay used: immunoSEQ multiplex PCR; TCRdb lists only in-frame clones, some missing. That table gives V, J and clone size, and the DNA gave D and trimming. The sample contains approximately 240,000 clones, approximately 90% of which appear only once. In assigning cohorts, the study relied on participant-reported clinical history. CDR1 and CDR2 (germline): MGHDK, SYGVNS. This CDR3 is built from 15 residues. Trimming cost V 5 bases and J 0 bases, with 13 bases left between them. The sequenced sample consisted of PBMCs or T cells enriched from blood (not recorded which). This sequence joins TRBV25-1 and TRBJ1-1, with D possibly being TRBD1 (6 bases). The receptor was derived from a woman aged 18-29 years who had recovered from COVID-19. DNA for the CDR3: TGTGCCAGCAGTTCAGGGGTAACCTTGAACACTGAAGCTTTCTTT. It translates to CASSSGVTLNTEAFF.